The subject of this entry is one TCR beta chain. The antigen remains unidentified. TCRdb's copy holds only in-frame clones and misses some; the assay was immunoSEQ multiplex PCR. Of tens of thousands of clones listed, approximately 91% are singletons. The sample is drawn from a study of stem cell transplantation in POMP-related autoinflammatory disease. Overall study context: Before transplant, CD4+ T cells skewed naive and CD8+ proportions were low.

Notes on the study in general: Across all analyzed T-cell subsets, patients with PRAID tended toward reduced diversity and increased clonality. In PRAID patients, the number of distinct TRB V-J gene pairings was restricted.

The V gene end was trimmed by 4 bases and the J gene end by 5 bases; junction bases not matched to a gene: 4. Looked up from germline, CDR1 is KGHDR and CDR2 is SFDVKD. There are 14 residues in the CDR3. The specimen comprised CD4+ T cells from PBMCs, sampled after stem cell transplantation. The TCR originated in a human patient with POMP-related autoinflammation and immune dysregulation (PRAID). The graft donor may account for some of the T cells. V is TRBV24-1 and J is TRBJ2-7; 10 bases fit TRBD2. CDR3 region: CATSDPGTSDEQYF. CDR3 sequence (DNA): TGTGCCACCAGTGACCCCGGGACTAGCGACGAGCAGTACTTC.